This T cell receptor beta chain was identified in a study of HIV-infected children after antiretroviral therapy interruption. Specified treatment: PENTA 11 planned treatment interruption arm or continuous ART arm. Study-level findings and limits: By the end of treatment interruption, naive CD4+ clonality (Gini) increased.

This clonotype was seen ten or more times. Its antigen remains unidentified. The TCR library was built from RNA with a 3' RACE protocol and unique molecular identifiers. TCRdb re-called the 3' RACE reads with MiXCR, one entry per CDR3 protein. The profile shows approximately 95,000 distinct CDR3 sequences, roughly 6.4% of them singletons. Germline CDR1 reads MNHEY; CDR2 reads SVGEGT. V was pared by 4 bases and J by 4 bases, with 14 bases between. This CDR3 is 14 amino acids long. The clonotype originates from a pool of human donors with HIV. The sequencing used CD45RA+ CD4+ T cells from PBMCs, pooled from several time points, collected from a donor given antiretroviral therapy, either interrupted or continuous. Regarding subset: naive CD4+ CD45RA+ CD45RO- T cells. This rearrangement joins TRBV6-2 or TRBV6-3 to TRBJ2-7; the D gene is possibly TRBD1 (5 bases). CDR3 nucleotide sequence: TGTGCCAGCAGTTTAGCCTCAGGGTTTTACGAGCAGTACTTC. This translates into CASSLASGFYEQYF.